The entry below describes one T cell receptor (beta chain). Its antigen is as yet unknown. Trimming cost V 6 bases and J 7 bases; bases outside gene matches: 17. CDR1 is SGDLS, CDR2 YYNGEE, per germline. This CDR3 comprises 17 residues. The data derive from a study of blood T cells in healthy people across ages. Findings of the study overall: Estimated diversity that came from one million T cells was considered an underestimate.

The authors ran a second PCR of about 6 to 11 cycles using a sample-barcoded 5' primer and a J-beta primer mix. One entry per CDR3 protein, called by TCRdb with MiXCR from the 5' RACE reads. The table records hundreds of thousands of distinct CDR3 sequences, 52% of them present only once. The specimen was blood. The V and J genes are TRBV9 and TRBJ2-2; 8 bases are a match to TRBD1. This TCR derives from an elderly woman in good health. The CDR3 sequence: CASNARTGNKRVGELFF. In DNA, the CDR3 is TGTGCCAGCAACGCAAGGACAGGGAACAAGAGGGTCGGGGAGCTGTTTTTT.